The 30 T cell receptor beta chains given below trace back to one sample, sequenced in a study of cytomegalovirus exposure and HLA in healthy donors. Researchers ran the PCR with 60 Vbeta and 13 Jbeta primers. This table comes from immunoSEQ multiplex PCR, and its TCRdb copy is limited to in-frame clones, with some not included. The sample includes some 130,000 clones, about 80% of them seen just once. The sample comprised PBMCs. These receptors all come from a man between 50 and 59 years old in good health and CMV-seronegative.

The rearrangement joins TRBV7-4 to TRBJ1-5; 8 bases map to TRBD1. This CDR3 contains 20 residues. The germline V gene encodes CDR1 SGHVT and CDR2 SQSDAQ. Losses at the gene ends were 5 bases for V and 1 base for J; bases not matched to a gene: 19. CDR3 in DNA: TGTGCCAGCAGCCGCCCCGGACAGGGAATAGAGGATTGGAGCAATCAGCCCCAGCATTTT. Encoded protein: CASSRPGQGIEDWSNQPQHF.

V is TRBV10-3 and J is TRBJ1-1; D uncertain. Trimming left V 0 bases short and J 1 base short, with 9 bases between. CDR1 is ENHRY, CDR2 SYGVKD, per germline. The CDR3 length is 15 residues. CDR3 bases: TGTGCCATCAGTGAGTCAGCGGGATCGAACACTGAAGCTTTCTTT. It encodes CAISESAGSNTEAFF.

The V gene is TRBV18, the J gene TRBJ2-7, with 7 bases fitting TRBD2. The CDR3 contains 16 residues. Germline V gene sequence: CDR1 KGHSH, CDR2 LQKENI. V shed 1 base and J 0 bases; nucleotides not matched to a gene: 6. CDR3 in amino acids: CASSPRLAAGSYEQYF. The CDR3 DNA reads as TGTGCCAGCTCACCACGGCTAGCGGCAGGCTCCTACGAGCAGTACTTC.

The chain has TRBV5-5 and TRBJ2-5, with 9 bases that match TRBD1. The germline V gene has CDR1 SGHKS and CDR2 YYEKEE (reference sequence). Trimming cost V 2 bases and J 1 base; bases outside gene matches: 6. CDR3 length: 16 residues. As DNA, the CDR3 is TGTGCCAGCAGCTTACCCGGGACAGGGTCCCAAGAGACCCAGTACTTC. Translated, it gives CASSLPGTGSQETQYF. Based on the CDR3 plus reference TRBV5-5 and TRBJ2-5, the full variable domain is DAGVTQSPTHLIKTRGQQVTLRCSPISGHKSVSWYQQVLGQGPQFIFQYYEKEERGRGNFPDRFSARQFPNYSSELNVNALLLGDSALYLCASSLPGTGSQETQYFGPGTRLLVL.

J is TRBJ2-1 and V is TRBV28; D might be TRBD2 (6 bases). Germline V gene data show CDR1 as MDHEN and CDR2 as SYDVKM. Trimming left V 10 bases short and J 1 base short, with 14 bases between. The CDR3 loop spans 14 amino acids. The CDR3 nucleotides are TGTGCCATCCTCCGAGCGGGTTCCTACAATGAGCAGTTCTTC. This encodes CAILRAGSYNEQFF.

V and J are TRBV4-3 and TRBJ2-2, with a possible D match to TRBD2 (6 bases). The CDR3 has 16 amino acids. Germline V lookup: CDR1 LGHNA, CDR2 YSLEER. Trimming took off 0 bases at V and 2 bases at J, with 10 bases between the two ends. The CDR3 loop reads CASSQENSGNTGELFF. The CDR3 bases are TGCGCCAGCAGCCAAGAAAATAGCGGAAACACCGGGGAGCTGTTTTTT.

V is TRBV29-1 and J is TRBJ1-1; 7 positions agree with TRBD1. Germline lookup yields CDR1 SQVTM and CDR2 ANQGSEA. This CDR3 region has 22 residues. The junction had 32 bases not matched to a gene; V was cut back by 5 bases and J by 2 bases. The CDR3 loop is CSVLRLGGQVRMGEVVNTEAFF. Here the CDR3 DNA reads TGCAGCGTTCTCCGCCTAGGAGGACAGGTACGGATGGGCGAGGTAGTAAACACTGAAGCTTTCTTT.

The V call is TRBV4-3, the J call TRBJ2-1, with 11 nucleotides matching TRBD2. The CDR3 is 17 amino acids. After removal of 0 bases from V and 9 bases from J, the junction contained 10 bases not matched to a gene. Germline V gene sequence: CDR1 LGHNA, CDR2 YSLEER. CDR3 protein: CASSQDGPSGRMGEQFF. The CDR3 DNA follows: TGCGCCAGCAGCCAAGATGGACCTAGCGGGAGGATGGGTGAGCAGTTCTTC.

The chain links TRBV5-8 to TRBJ2-2, with D possibly being TRBD1 (5 bases). Germline V gives CDR1 SGHTS, CDR2 YDEGEE. Trimming cost V 0 bases and J 1 base, with 7 bases left between them. This CDR3 region has 15 residues. In DNA, the CDR3 is TGTGCCAGCAGCTTGGCTCAGGGGAACACCGGGGAGCTGTTTTTT. It codes for CASSLAQGNTGELFF. The full variable domain, its missing parts supplied by reference TRBV5-8 and TRBJ2-2, is EAGVTQSPTHLIKTRGQQATLRCSPISGHTSVYWYQQALGLGLQFLLWYDEGEERNRGNFPPRFSGRQFPNYSSELNVNALELEDSALYLCASSLAQGNTGELFFGEGSRLTVL.

The chain is built from TRBV10-3 and TRBJ2-1, with 8 bases identical to TRBD2. With 2 bases clipped from V and 3 bases from J, the junction kept 0 bases outside the gene matches. This CDR3 has 14 residues. CDR1 is ENHRY and CDR2 is SYGVKD in the germline V gene. The CDR3 DNA follows: TGTGCCATCAGTGAGCGGGAGGGCTACAATGAGCAGTTCTTC. Translating it yields CAISEREGYNEQFF.

The V call is TRBV28, the J call TRBJ1-5, with D hard to call. Germline assignment: CDR1 MDHEN and CDR2 SYDVKM. The V and J ends lost 7 bases and 2 bases respectively, with 15 bases between them. This CDR3 contains 15 residues. The CDR3, as DNA: TGTGCCAGCACCTCCGGCCCGCAGGGCAATCAGCCCCAGCATTTT. Amino acid sequence: CASTSGPQGNQPQHF.

The chain is built from TRBV5-1 and TRBJ2-5; possibly TRBD1 for D (6 bases). The CDR3 has 13 residues. Looked up from germline, CDR1 is SGHRS and CDR2 is YFSETQ. V lost 5 bases to trimming and J lost 5 bases, with 13 bases between them. CDR3 loop: CASSGGGGETQYF. The CDR3 nucleotides are TGCGCCAGCAGTGGGGGCGGCGGCGAGACCCAGTACTTC.

V gene TRBV29-1 combines with J gene TRBJ2-3, with TRBD2 identical over 7 bases. V lost 4 bases and J lost 1; bases outside the gene matches: 5. Germline V gene data show CDR1 as SQVTM and CDR2 as ANQGSEA. The length of the CDR3 is 14 residues. The CDR3 region has the DNA TGCAGCGTTGGGCGGGAGTACCGCACAGATACGCAGTATTTT. As protein: CSVGREYRTDTQYF.

The rearrangement uses TRBV5-1 and TRBJ1-1, with 7 bases aligning to TRBD1. V shed 0 bases and J 6 bases; nucleotides not matched to a gene: 8. Germline-derived CDR1 and CDR2 are SGHRS and YFSETQ. This CDR3 comprises 15 residues. The CDR3 sequence is CASSLEPGQRAEAFF. The CDR3 DNA reads as TGCGCCAGCAGCTTGGAACCGGGACAGCGAGCTGAAGCTTTCTTT.

This clone was detected a few times. The chain's CDR3 is CASSGGNYEQYF. In DNA form, the CDR3 reads TGTGCCAGCAGTGGAGGGAACTACGAGCAGTACTTC. The chain combines TRBV6-1 with TRBJ2-7; tentatively, D is TRBD2 (5 bases). CDR1 is MNHNS and CDR2 is SASEGT in the germline V gene. The CDR3 totals 12 residues. Between the trimmed V and J ends, which lost 4 bases and 3 bases, there was a span of 7 bases.

V gene TRBV30 combines with J gene TRBJ2-7; 8 bases agree with TRBD1. Germline CDR1 is GTSNPN and CDR2 is SVGIG (reference sequence). V was pared by 5 bases and J by 3 bases, with 3 bases of the junction left unmatched. The CDR3 consists of 12 residues. The CDR3 region is CAWVGQGYEQYF. The CDR3, as DNA: TGTGCCTGGGTAGGACAGGGCTACGAGCAGTACTTC.

The rearrangement uses TRBV5-1 and TRBJ2-1, with 7 bases fitting TRBD2. Germline CDR1 and CDR2: SGHRS and YFSETQ. This CDR3 is 14 amino acids long. Trimming at V came to 6 bases and at J to 4 bases, leaving 7 bases not matched to a gene. The CDR3 DNA reads as TGCGCCAGCAAGTCAACTAGCGAGTACAATGAGCAGTTCTTC. It translates to CASKSTSEYNEQFF.

This chain links TRBV20-1 with TRBJ1-2; D remains unclear. Trimming removed 6 bases at V and 6 bases at J, with 8 bases between. This CDR3 is built from 10 residues. In germline, CDR1 is DFQATT, CDR2 SNEGSKA (reference sequence). CDR3: CSASKDGYTF. CDR3 coding DNA: TGCAGTGCCAGTAAAGATGGCTACACCTTC.

Notes on this clone: Sequence at one end of the junction differs from germline and may be a read error. V and J are TRBV25-1 and TRBJ1-2; 7 bases match TRBD1. Germline-derived CDR1 and CDR2 are MGHDK and SYGVNS. CDR3 length: 13 residues. CDR3: CASRLTGSYGCTF. CDR3 DNA: TGTGCCAGCAGGCTGACAGGGAGCTATGGCTGCACCTTC.

The chain links TRBV4-1 to TRBJ2-7, with 13 bases lining up with TRBD2. Germline V gene sequence: CDR1 MGHRA, CDR2 YSYEKL. The CDR3 runs to 15 residues. Losses at the gene ends were 3 bases for V and 7 bases for J; bases not matched to a gene: 6. CDR3 sequence: CASSQATSGRREQYF. The CDR3, as DNA: TGCGCCAGCAGCCAGGCGACTAGCGGGAGGCGGGAGCAGTACTTC.

This clone showed up just once. This chain uses TRBV11-2 with TRBJ2-3, with 9 bases fitting TRBD1. CDR1 SGHAT and CDR2 FQNNGV come from the germline V gene. V trimming: 3 bases; J trimming: 4 bases; junction bases outside the gene matches: 11. The CDR3 length is 17 residues. CDR3 sequence: CASSFLGDRVHADTQYF. CDR3 DNA: TGTGCCAGCAGCTTCCTCGGGGACAGGGTTCATGCAGATACGCAGTATTTT.

The DNA for the CDR3 is TGTGCCAGCTCACGGGGCGGTGGTAGCGGGAAGTACGAGCAGTACTTC. Translating it yields CASSRGGGSGKYEQYF. V and J are TRBV18 and TRBJ2-7; the match to TRBD2 covers 8 bases. J was trimmed by 4 bases and V by 4 bases; bases with no gene match: 12. CDR3 size: 16 residues. Germline V gene data show CDR1 as KGHSH and CDR2 as LQKENI.

The gene calls are TRBV27 and TRBJ2-1, with 8 bases lining up with TRBD1. This CDR3 has 13 amino acids. The germline V gene has CDR1 MNHEY and CDR2 SMNVEV (reference sequence). Germline trimming cut 5 bases from V and 7 bases from J; bases unmatched to any gene: 4. Here the CDR3 DNA reads TGTGCCAGCAGTCGGGACAGGAGGAATGAGCAGTTCTTC. Its protein is CASSRDRRNEQFF.

The chain carries TRBV28 and TRBJ2-6; perhaps TRBD1 as D (5 bases). Looked up from germline, CDR1 is MDHEN and CDR2 is SYDVKM. This CDR3 is 14 amino acids long. The germline V and J ends were trimmed by 3 bases and 3 bases, with 6 bases remaining between them. The DNA for the CDR3 is TGTGCCAGCAGTTTCAGGGATGGGGCCAACGTCCTGACTTTC. Protein: CASSFRDGANVLTF.

This rearrangement joins TRBV28 to TRBJ1-4, with a weak D call TRBD1 (5 bases). CDR1 and CDR2 (germline): MDHEN, SYDVKM. The CDR3 is 14 residues long. V lost 5 bases, J lost 11 bases, and 18 bases lay in between. This CDR3 reads CASSPGLNRGKLFF. CDR3 sequence (DNA): TGTGCCAGCAGTCCCGGACTGAATCGGGGGAAACTGTTTTTT.

The chain couples TRBV11-2 to TRBJ1-3; D uncertain. The CDR3 covers 13 residues. With 0 bases removed from V and 6 bases from J, the gap between germline ends came to 6 bases. Germline V gene sequence: CDR1 SGHAT, CDR2 FQNNGV. Here the CDR3 DNA reads TGTGCCAGCAGCTTAGACGGAGTAAACACCATATATTTT. It specifies CASSLDGVNTIYF.

This clone turned up a few times. This rearrangement joins TRBV29-1 to TRBJ1-2, with 8 bases that match TRBD1. V shed 4 bases and J 3 bases; nucleotides not matched to a gene: 7. CDR1 and CDR2 from the germline V gene are SQVTM and ANQGSEA. This CDR3 region has 14 residues. The CDR3 DNA follows: TGCAGCGTTGGGGGGGCAGGGGGCGACTATGGCTACACCTTC. It specifies CSVGGAGGDYGYTF.

The V call is TRBV13, the J call TRBJ2-5; 7 bases fit TRBD2. The CDR3 contains 16 residues. CDR1 PRHDT and CDR2 FYEKMQ come from the germline V gene (reference sequence). Trimming took 5 bases from V and 2 from J; bases not matched to a gene: 11. As DNA, the CDR3 is TGTGCCAGCAGCCCTGACCGGGGGGAACTTCAAGAGACCCAGTACTTC. It specifies CASSPDRGELQETQYF.

This chain joins TRBV2 and TRBJ2-5, with TRBD1 matching 9 bases. With V trimmed by 5 bases and J by 5 bases, 12 bases remained unmatched. This CDR3 is 16 amino acids long. Germline CDR1 is SNHLY and CDR2 is FYNNEI. CDR3 nucleotide sequence: TGTGCCAGCAGTTACCGGACAGGGGCGACAACGGAGACCCAGTACTTC. It translates to CASSYRTGATTETQYF. The entire variable domain, with the rest obtained from reference TRBV2 and TRBJ2-5, is as follows: EPEVTQTPSHQVTQMGQEVILRCVPISNHLYFYWYRQILGQKVEFLVSFYNNEISEKSEIFDDQFSVERPDGSNFTLKIRSTKLEDSAMYFCASSYRTGATTETQYFGPGTRLLVL.

The sample holds a few counts of this clone. This chain joins TRBV2 and TRBJ2-7; the match to TRBD1 covers 7 bases. The V gene end was trimmed by 6 bases and the J gene end by 0 bases; junction bases not matched to a gene: 2. CDR1 SNHLY and CDR2 FYNNEI come from the germline V gene. The CDR3 consists of 13 residues. Here the CDR3 DNA reads TGTGCCAGCAGGAGGGACAGCTCCTACGAGCAGTACTTC. Encoded protein: CASRRDSSYEQYF.